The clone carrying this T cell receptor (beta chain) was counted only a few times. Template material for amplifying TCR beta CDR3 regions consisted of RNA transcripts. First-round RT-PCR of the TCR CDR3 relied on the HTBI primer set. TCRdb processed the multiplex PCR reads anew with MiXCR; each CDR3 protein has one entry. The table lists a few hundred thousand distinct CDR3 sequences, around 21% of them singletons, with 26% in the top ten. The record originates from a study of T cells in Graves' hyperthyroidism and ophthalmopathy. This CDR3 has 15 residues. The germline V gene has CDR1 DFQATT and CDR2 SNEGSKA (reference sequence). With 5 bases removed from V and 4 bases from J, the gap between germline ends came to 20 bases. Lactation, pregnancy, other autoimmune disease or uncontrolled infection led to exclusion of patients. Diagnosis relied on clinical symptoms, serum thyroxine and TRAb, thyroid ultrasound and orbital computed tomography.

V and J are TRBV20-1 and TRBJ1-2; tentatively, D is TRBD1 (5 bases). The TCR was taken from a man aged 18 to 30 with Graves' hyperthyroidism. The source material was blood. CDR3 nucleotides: TGCAGTGCTTTGGCCACGGGACCAAATGTCTATGGCTACACCTTC. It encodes CSALATGPNVYGYTF.